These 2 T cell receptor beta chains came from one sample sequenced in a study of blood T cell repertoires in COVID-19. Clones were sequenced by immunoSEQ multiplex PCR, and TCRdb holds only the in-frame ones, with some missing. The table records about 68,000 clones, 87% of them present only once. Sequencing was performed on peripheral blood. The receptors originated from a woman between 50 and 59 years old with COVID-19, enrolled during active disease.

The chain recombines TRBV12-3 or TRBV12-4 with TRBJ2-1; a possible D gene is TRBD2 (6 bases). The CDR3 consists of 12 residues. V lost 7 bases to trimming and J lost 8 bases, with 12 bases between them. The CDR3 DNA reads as TGTGCCAGCACCTTGGGGGGAGATGAGCAGTTCTTC. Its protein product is CASTLGGDEQFF.

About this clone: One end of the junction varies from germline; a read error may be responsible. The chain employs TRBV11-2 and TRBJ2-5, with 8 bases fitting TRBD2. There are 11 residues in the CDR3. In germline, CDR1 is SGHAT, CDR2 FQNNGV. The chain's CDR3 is CASSATSGKNF. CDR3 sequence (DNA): TGTGCCAGCAGCGCTACTAGCGGCAAAAACTTC.